The clone carrying this TCR beta chain was observed a handful of times. What it binds is not known. This entry comes from a study of T cell responses to AZD1222 COVID-19 vaccine. At the level of the study: Researchers grouped second doses given at about 4 or about 12 weeks into one pool. Study-level findings and limits: In a largely white British group with more females than males, clonal diversity was possibly underestimated.

CDR3 length: 13 amino acids. Germline loops: CDR1 WSHSY, CDR2 SAAADI. Deletions cut 10 bases from V and 1 base from J, with 13 bases between. The table came from immunoSEQ multiplex PCR; TCRdb's copy has only in-frame clones and leaves some out. The sample consists of 90,000 to 110,000 clones, around 90% of them appearing once. This chain uses TRBV10-2 with TRBJ1-1; D remains ambiguous. This specimen was peripheral blood, taken on day 0 of AZD1222 vaccination. The sequence came from an adult in good health. CDR3 sequence: CATILNRNTEAFF. Here the CDR3 DNA reads TGCGCCACCATCTTAAATCGGAACACTGAAGCTTTCTTT.